The 31 T cell receptor beta chains in this list originate from one sample, sequenced in a study of blood T cell repertoires in COVID-19. The data were produced by immunoSEQ multiplex PCR, yet TCRdb's version contains in-frame clones alone and is incomplete. The sample includes 270,000 or so clones, 83% of them seen just once. Source material: peripheral blood. The receptors were gathered from a woman between 50 and 59 years old who had recovered from COVID-19.

The chain uses TRBV28 and TRBJ1-1, with 8 nucleotides matching TRBD1. In germline, CDR1 is MDHEN, CDR2 SYDVKM. This CDR3 has 12 amino acids. The junction had 5 bases not matched to a gene; V was cut back by 6 bases and J by 8 bases. CDR3 loop: CASSSWTGEAFF. The CDR3 nucleotides read TGTGCCAGCAGCTCCTGGACAGGGGAAGCTTTCTTT.

The rearrangement joins TRBV6-6 to TRBJ1-1, with D perhaps TRBD1 (6 bases). CDR1 and CDR2 (germline): MNHNY, SVGAGI (reference sequence). The V and J ends lost 0 bases and 0 bases respectively, with 11 bases between them. The CDR3 consists of 16 residues. The CDR3: CASSYSPGAMNTEAFF. CDR3 coding DNA: TGTGCCAGCAGTTACTCCCCAGGGGCTATGAACACTGAAGCTTTCTTT.

The chain carries TRBV14 and TRBJ2-1, with a weak D call TRBD2 (6 bases). Germline-derived CDR1 and CDR2 are SGHDN and FVKESK. Trimming shortened V by 1 base and J by 4 bases, and 14 bases separated the two germline ends. This CDR3 is 16 amino acids long. The CDR3 DNA is TGTGCCAGCAGCCAAGTTGGTGGGGGGTTTTACAATGAGCAGTTCTTC. It translates to CASSQVGGGFYNEQFF.

The V and J genes are TRBV27 and TRBJ2-7; unclear D gene. The V end lost 0 bases, the J end lost 0 bases, and 9 bases lay between the germline ends. Germline V gene sequence: CDR1 MNHEY, CDR2 SMNVEV (reference sequence). The length of the CDR3 is 15 residues. CDR3 in amino acids: CASSLSGIVSYEQYF. The CDR3, as DNA: TGTGCCAGCAGTTTATCGGGCATCGTCTCCTACGAGCAGTACTTC.

V and J are TRBV27 and TRBJ2-7; D unclear. CDR1 MNHEY and CDR2 SMNVEV come from the germline V gene (reference sequence). This CDR3 is built from 13 residues. Trimming shortened V by 0 bases and J by 2 bases, and 5 bases separated the two germline ends. The CDR3 loop is CASSLSLAYEQYF. In DNA form, the CDR3 reads TGTGCCAGCAGTTTATCGTTAGCCTACGAGCAGTACTTC.

This clone was counted a single time. The rearrangement uses TRBV5-4 and TRBJ2-4; 9 nucleotides align to TRBD1. V lost 3 bases to trimming and J lost 13 bases; unmatched junction nucleotides: 8. The germline V gene encodes CDR1 SGHNT and CDR2 YYREEE (reference sequence). CDR3 length: 13 amino acids. As DNA, the CDR3 is TGTGCCAGCAGCTCGGGACAGGGAGGGTTCCAGTACTTC. It yields the protein CASSSGQGGFQYF.

The J gene is TRBJ2-5, the V gene TRBV27; maybe TRBD2 (5 bases). The CDR3 contains 14 residues. V lost 6 bases and J 0 bases, leaving 11 bases between the germline ends. Germline CDR1 and CDR2: MNHEY and SMNVEV (reference sequence). The CDR3 nucleotides read TGTGCCAGCAGCCCACTGGACTACCAAGAGACCCAGTACTTC. It translates to CASSPLDYQETQYF.

The chain combines TRBV5-1 with TRBJ1-4; TRBD1 might be the D (5 bases). The CDR3 is made up of 14 amino acids. The germline gives CDR1 SGHRS, CDR2 YFSETQ. Trimming stripped 3 bases from V and 3 bases from J, with 9 bases between. CDR3 sequence: CASSSQGSNEKLFF. CDR3 DNA: TGCGCCAGCAGCTCCCAGGGTTCTAATGAAAAACTGTTTTTT.

This clone was observed once. The chain uses TRBV19 and TRBJ1-2; D unclear. Trimming left V 5 bases short and J 0 bases short, with 7 bases between. Germline CDR1 LNHDA, CDR2 SQIVND (reference sequence). This CDR3 comprises 13 residues. CDR3 residues: CASSRESNYGYTF. DNA for the CDR3: TGTGCCAGTAGTCGGGAATCTAACTATGGCTACACCTTC.

The chain is built from TRBV28 and TRBJ1-2, with TRBD1 matching over 7 bases. V lost 5 bases and J lost 6; bases outside the gene matches: 15. The CDR3 length is 16 residues. Germline CDR1 and CDR2: MDHEN and SYDVKM. The DNA of the CDR3 is TGTGCCAGCAGTCGAGGGGGACAGCGCCTTTGGGATGGCTACACCTTC. Its translation: CASSRGGQRLWDGYTF.

The chain uses TRBV9 and TRBJ2-1; 7 positions match TRBD2. With 0 bases clipped from V and 4 bases from J, the junction kept 4 bases outside the gene matches. This CDR3 is built from 15 residues. Germline CDR1 reads SGDLS; CDR2 reads YYNGEE. CDR3 sequence (DNA): TGTGCCAGCAGCGTAGGCGGGGGTACTTACAATGAGCAGTTCTTC. Translation: CASSVGGGTYNEQFF.

The chain couples TRBV6-5 to TRBJ1-1; a weak D match, TRBD1 (6 bases). Trimming took 8 bases from V and 0 from J, leaving 10 bases between them. CDR3 size: 13 residues. Germline loops: CDR1 MNHEY, CDR2 SVGAGI. Here the CDR3 reads CASDRIMNTEAFF. Here the CDR3 DNA reads TGTGCCAGCGACAGGATCATGAACACTGAAGCTTTCTTT.

This clone has ten or more counts. The J gene is TRBJ1-2, the V gene TRBV6-4, with 7 bases aligning to TRBD1. Germline assignment: CDR1 MRHNA and CDR2 SNTAGT. V shed 0 bases, J shed 6 bases, and the junction held 7 bases outside the gene matches. CDR3 length: 15 amino acids. As DNA, the CDR3 is TGTGCCAGCAGTGACTCTGAGACAGGGAAGAATGGCTACACCTTC. Translating gives CASSDSETGKNGYTF.

V gene TRBV7-3 combines with J gene TRBJ2-3; TRBD2 matches 9 bases. Germline V gene sequence: CDR1 SGHTA, CDR2 FQGTGA. The V and J ends lost 4 bases and 5 bases, in that order; junction bases with no gene match: 10. This CDR3 has 16 amino acids. CDR3 in amino acids: CASSSPSGAVGDTQYF. The CDR3 nucleotides read TGTGCCAGCAGCTCCCCTAGCGGGGCGGTAGGAGATACGCAGTATTTT. Complete variable domain (other parts from reference TRBV7-3 and TRBJ2-3): GAGVSQTPSNKVTEKGKYVELRCDPISGHTALYWYRQSLGQGPEFLIYFQGTGAADDSGLPNDRFFAVRPEGSVSTLKIQRTERGDSAVYLCASSSPSGAVGDTQYFGPGTRLTVL.

The chain joins TRBV4-1 to TRBJ1-5; D gene uncertain. The CDR3 is 17 residues long. Germline V CDR1 and CDR2: MGHRA, YSYEKL. Trimming shortened V by 0 bases and J by 2 bases, and 14 bases separated the two germline ends. This chain's CDR3 is CASSQDLTRTRNQPQHF. CDR3 nucleotides: TGCGCCAGCAGCCAAGACCTAACGCGCACCCGCAATCAGCCCCAGCATTTT.

This clone was detected only once. V is TRBV10-3 and J is TRBJ2-3; 7 bases fit TRBD1. The CDR3 has 12 amino acids. Germline V gene sequence: CDR1 ENHRY, CDR2 SYGVKD. V lost 7 bases to trimming and J lost 5 bases; unmatched junction nucleotides: 3. CDR3 nucleotides: TGTGCCATCAAAGGGGGCCTAGATACGCAGTATTTT. Its protein product is CAIKGGLDTQYF.

V gene TRBV20-1 combines with J gene TRBJ2-1; 9 nucleotides align to TRBD2. J lost 6 bases, V lost 3 bases, and 12 bases had no gene match. Germline values: CDR1 DFQATT, CDR2 SNEGSKA (reference sequence). This CDR3 region has 16 residues. CDR3 protein: CSASLAGWGRRNEQFF. DNA of the CDR3: TGCAGTGCTAGTCTAGCGGGATGGGGGCGGCGCAATGAGCAGTTCTTC.

In this sample, this clone turned up a few times. The chain joins TRBV7-2 to TRBJ2-3; no definite D call. The CDR3 contains 15 residues. V was clipped by 7 bases and J by 0 bases, with 14 bases between them. Germline V gene sequence: CDR1 SGHTA, CDR2 FQGNSA. CDR3: CASKTEPSSTDTQYF. The CDR3 coding sequence is TGTGCCAGCAAAACTGAGCCCTCTAGCACAGATACGCAGTATTTT.

The chain joins TRBV27 to TRBJ2-7, with 11 bases identical to TRBD2. Germline V gives CDR1 MNHEY, CDR2 SMNVEV (reference sequence). The CDR3 has 15 amino acids. The trim removed 1 base at V and 2 bases at J, leaving 1 base unmatched. The CDR3 spells CASSLYSGRAYEQYF. In DNA, the CDR3 is TGTGCCAGCAGTTTATATAGCGGGAGGGCCTACGAGCAGTACTTC.

The chain recombines TRBV6-2 or TRBV6-3 with TRBJ1-2, with TRBD1 matching over 9 bases. Trimming cost V 4 bases and J 8 bases; bases outside gene matches: 11. The V gene's germline CDR1 is MNHEY and CDR2 SVGEGT. This CDR3 is 15 amino acids long. This chain's CDR3 is CASSSGTGTSRGYTF. As DNA, the CDR3 is TGTGCCAGCAGTTCCGGGACAGGGACGTCGAGGGGCTACACCTTC.

This clone appeared a single time. The genes are TRBV28 and TRBJ2-5; TRBD1 matches at 9 bases. CDR3 length: 16 amino acids. With V trimmed by 5 bases and J by 5 bases, 12 bases remained unmatched. Germline assignment: CDR1 MDHEN and CDR2 SYDVKM. This chain's CDR3 is CASSPLFDRGVETQYF. CDR3 nucleotide sequence: TGTGCCAGCAGTCCGCTCTTCGACAGGGGGGTTGAGACCCAGTACTTC. The variable domain in full, completed from reference TRBV28 and TRBJ2-5, reads DVKVTQSSRYLVKRTGEKVFLECVQDMDHENMFWYRQDPGLGLRLIYFSYDVKMKEKGDIPEGYSVSREKKERFSLILESASTNQTSMYLCASSPLFDRGVETQYFGPGTRLLVL.

V usage is TRBV5-4 and J usage is TRBJ2-2; 13 bases map to TRBD2. The length of the CDR3 is 16 residues. V was pared by 3 bases and J by 5 bases, with 4 bases of the junction left unmatched. Germline CDR1 SGHNT, CDR2 YYREEE (reference sequence). As DNA, the CDR3 is TGTGCCAGCAGCTCCGGACTAGCGGGAGCAACCGGGGAGCTGTTTTTT. Amino acids: CASSSGLAGATGELFF.

A few counts support this clone. V is TRBV19 and J is TRBJ1-3; 7 positions agree with TRBD1. CDR1 and CDR2 from the germline V gene are LNHDA and SQIVND (reference sequence). The trim removed 6 bases at V and 0 bases at J, leaving 5 bases unmatched. CDR3 length: 15 residues. Here the CDR3 reads CASRTDRSSGNTIYF. The CDR3 nucleotides read TGTGCCAGTAGAACGGACAGGAGCTCTGGAAACACCATATATTTT.

This sequence joins TRBV4-1 and TRBJ2-7, with D unresolved. V lost 4 bases, J lost 6 bases, and 7 bases lay in between. Germline V lookup: CDR1 MGHRA, CDR2 YSYEKL. The CDR3 runs 11 residues. The CDR3 spells CASSPGSEQYF. In DNA, the CDR3 is TGCGCCAGCAGCCCCGGGTCCGAGCAGTACTTC.

This sequence joins TRBV4-1 and TRBJ2-2, with D perhaps TRBD1 (6 bases). The V end was cut by 4 bases, the J end by 4 bases, with 19 bases between. Per the germline V gene, CDR1 is MGHRA and CDR2 is YSYEKL. CDR3 length: 17 amino acids. The CDR3 loop reads CASSREGLQGGTGELFF. The CDR3 coding sequence is TGCGCCAGCAGCCGAGAGGGATTACAGGGTGGCACCGGGGAGCTGTTTTTT.

This chain uses TRBV2 with TRBJ1-5; 7 positions match TRBD1. V shed 5 bases, J shed 5 bases, and the junction held 3 bases outside the gene matches. In germline, CDR1 is SNHLY, CDR2 FYNNEI. The CDR3 is 13 residues long. The CDR3 DNA reads TGTGCCAGCAGTCGGACAGGAGATCAGCCCCAGCATTTT. Protein product: CASSRTGDQPQHF.

The chain couples TRBV9 to TRBJ2-1, with 8 nucleotides matching TRBD2. CDR1 is SGDLS and CDR2 is YYNGEE in the germline V gene. This CDR3 is 16 amino acids long. V shed 2 bases and J 7 bases; nucleotides not matched to a gene: 11. CDR3 sequence (DNA): TGTGCCAGCAGCGTGGCCGGGGGTAGCGGGGTAAATGAGCAGTTCTTC. It codes for CASSVAGGSGVNEQFF. Variable domain in full (rest from reference TRBV9 and TRBJ2-1): DSGVTQTPKHLITATGQRVTLRCSPRSGDLSVYWYQQSLDQGLQFLIQYYNGEERAKGNILERFSAQQFPDLHSELNLSSLELGDSALYFCASSVAGGSGVNEQFFGPGTRLTVL.

The V gene is TRBV4-3, the J gene TRBJ1-4, with TRBD1 as a possible D gene (6 bases). CDR1 is LGHNA, CDR2 YSLEER, per germline. The ends were cut back, 7 bases at V and 4 bases at J, with 22 bases in the middle. The CDR3 sequence is 17 residues long. The CDR3, as DNA: TGCGCCAGCATCCCGTCCCTAATACAGGGAGATAATGAAAAACTGTTTTTT. This gives the protein CASIPSLIQGDNEKLFF.

The chain couples TRBV19 to TRBJ2-3, with TRBD2 matching 7 bases. The ends lost 7 bases at V and 3 bases at J; junction bases unmatched: 7. Germline CDR1 reads LNHDA; CDR2 reads SQIVND (reference sequence). The CDR3 spans 14 residues. CDR3 in amino acids: CASTIPGGTDTQYF. As DNA, the CDR3 is TGTGCCAGTACTATCCCCGGGGGGACAGATACGCAGTATTTT.

The J gene is TRBJ2-3, the V gene TRBV5-4, with 8 positions matching TRBD1. With 0 bases clipped from V and 6 bases from J, the junction kept 12 bases outside the gene matches. The CDR3 extends over 17 amino acids. Per germline, CDR1 SGHNT and CDR2 YYREEE (reference sequence). The CDR3 region is CASSLEGWDRRPDTQYF. For the CDR3, the DNA is TGTGCCAGCAGCTTGGAGGGGTGGGACAGGAGGCCGGATACGCAGTATTTT. The full variable domain, in which reference TRBV5-4 and TRBJ2-3 provide the parts outside the CDR3, is ETGVTQSPTHLIKTRGQQVTLRCSSQSGHNTVSWYQQALGQGPQFIFQYYREEENGRGNFPPRFSGLQFPNYSSELNVNALELDDSALYLCASSLEGWDRRPDTQYFGPGTRLTVL.

The chain couples TRBV7-2 to TRBJ1-2; TRBD1 matches 7 bases. V was clipped by 5 bases and J by 4 bases; unmatched bases: 16. This CDR3 has 17 residues. Germline V gene data show CDR1 as SGHTA and CDR2 as FQGNSA. The chain's CDR3 is CASSHRATQGPVYGYTF. The CDR3 coding sequence is TGTGCCAGCAGCCACCGCGCAACACAGGGGCCGGTCTATGGCTACACCTTC.